The clone carrying this T cell receptor beta chain came up a few times. Its matching antigen is unknown. This CDR3 spans 13 amino acids. Germline trimming cut 1 base from V and 6 bases from J; bases unmatched to any gene: 0. Germline CDR1 and CDR2: SGHKS and YYEKEE (reference sequence). This sample is drawn from a study of breast tumors, draining lymph nodes, adjacent tissues. One entry per CDR3 protein, called by TCRdb with MiXCR from the multiplex PCR reads. This sample has some 250,000 distinct CDR3 sequences, with under 40% found just once. The lymph nodes were axillary draining lymph nodes from breast cancer patients. General study points: Most tumor T cells seemingly derive from lymph node, then expand in tumor. Tumors had less TCR diversity than lymph nodes, more than nontumor tissue. Compared with basal-like, luminal-like tumors shared significantly more repertoire with nontumor tissue. Tumor T cell lymph node origin was a supported hypothesis, not proven.

Sequenced material: axillary lymph node tissue. The rearrangement uses TRBV5-5 and TRBJ2-1; 8 bases agree with TRBD1. This TCR was recovered from a female donor with breast cancer. Some clones in this sample may be carry-over from other donors' samples. DNA of the CDR3: TGTGCCAGCAGCTTGCAGGGGGCCAATGAGCAGTTCTTC. Translating gives CASSLQGANEQFF. Combining the CDR3 with reference TRBV5-5 and TRBJ2-1 gives the whole variable domain DAGVTQSPTHLIKTRGQQVTLRCSPISGHKSVSWYQQVLGQGPQFIFQYYEKEERGRGNFPDRFSARQFPNYSSELNVNALLLGDSALYLCASSLQGANEQFFGPGTRLTVL.